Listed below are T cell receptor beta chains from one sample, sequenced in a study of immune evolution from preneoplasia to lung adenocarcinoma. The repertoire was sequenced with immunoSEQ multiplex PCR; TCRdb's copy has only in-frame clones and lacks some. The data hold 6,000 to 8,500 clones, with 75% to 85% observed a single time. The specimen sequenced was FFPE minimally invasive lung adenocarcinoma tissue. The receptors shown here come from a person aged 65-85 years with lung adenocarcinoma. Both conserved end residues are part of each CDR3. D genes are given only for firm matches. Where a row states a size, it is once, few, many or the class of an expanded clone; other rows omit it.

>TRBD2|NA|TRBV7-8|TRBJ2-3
TGTGCCAGCACCGGGGGGAGTGGGAGGGCCCGAGGTACGCAGTATTTT
CASTGGSGRARGTQYF
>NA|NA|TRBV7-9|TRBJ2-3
TGTGCCAGCAGCTTGCCGGGCACAGATACGCAGTATTTT
CASSLPGTDTQYF
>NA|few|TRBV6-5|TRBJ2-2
TGTGCCAGTCGACTAGCCGGGGAGCTGTTTTTT
CASRLAGELFF
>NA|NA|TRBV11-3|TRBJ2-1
TGTGCCAGCAGCTTAGAAGGCTATAACAATGAGCAGTTCTTC
CASSLEGYNNEQFF
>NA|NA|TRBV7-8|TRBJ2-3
TGTGCCAGCAGCTTATTCAGGGTCGGGGATACGCAGTATTTT
CASSLFRVGDTQYF
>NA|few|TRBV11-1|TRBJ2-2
TGTGCCAGCAGCCGGGACACCTATTCTGACGGGGAGCTGTTTTTT
CASSRDTYSDGELFF
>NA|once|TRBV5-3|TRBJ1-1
TGTGCCAGAAGCTCGGGACAACAGGAGATTACCACTGAAGCTTTCTTT
CARSSGQQEITTEAFF
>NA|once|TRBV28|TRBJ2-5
TGTGCCAGCAGTGGCCCAGGGGCCCAGTACTTC
CASSGPGAQYF
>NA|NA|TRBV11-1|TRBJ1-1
TGTGCCAGCAGCTTAGGGATTTATGAGAACACTGAAGCTTTCTTT
CASSLGIYENTEAFF
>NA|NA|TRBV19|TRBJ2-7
TGTGCCAGTTCCCGGACAGACAAGACCTACGAGCAGTACTTC
CASSRTDKTYEQYF
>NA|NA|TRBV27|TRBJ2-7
TGTGCCAGCACCCGGGGCAGGGACTCCTACGAGCAGTACTTC
CASTRGRDSYEQYF
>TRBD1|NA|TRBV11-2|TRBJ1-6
TGTGCCAGCAGCCAAGACAGGGTCGGGTCACCCCTCCACTTT
CASSQDRVGSPLHF
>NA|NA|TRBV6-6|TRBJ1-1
TGTGCCAGCAGTTACCCCTCCAGAGGGGTGAACACTGAAGCTTTCTTT
CASSYPSRGVNTEAFF
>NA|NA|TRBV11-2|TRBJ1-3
TGTGCCAGCAGCTCCCTTAACCGGGACCAATCTGGAAACACCATATATTTT
CASSSLNRDQSGNTIYF